These 2 T cell receptor beta chains were all obtained from the same sample, sequenced in a study of cytomegalovirus exposure and HLA in healthy donors. The PCR made use of 60 Vbeta and 13 Jbeta primers. The repertoire was sequenced with immunoSEQ multiplex PCR; TCRdb's copy has only in-frame clones and lacks some. This table has more than 80,000 clones, 60% to 75% appearing once. Source material: PBMCs. Source of these receptors: a man between 60 and 75 years old in good health and CMV-seronegative.

V usage is TRBV18 and J usage is TRBJ1-4; no firm D call. Germline assignment: CDR1 KGHSH and CDR2 LQKENI. The germline V and J ends were trimmed by 0 bases and 0 bases, with 11 bases remaining between them. This CDR3 has 17 amino acids. The CDR3 protein is CASSPPSTGATNEKLFF. CDR3 nucleotides: TGTGCCAGCTCACCACCCTCGACCGGGGCAACTAATGAAAAACTGTTTTTT.

Only one count was recorded for this clone. The chain is built from TRBV6-5 and TRBJ1-4, with no clear D. The germline V and J ends were trimmed by 4 bases and 7 bases, with 16 bases remaining between them. Germline CDR1 and CDR2: MNHEY and SVGAGI. The CDR3 is 15 residues long. The CDR3: CASSSLAGWGEKLFF. As DNA, the CDR3 is TGTGCCAGCAGTTCCCTTGCGGGTTGGGGTGAAAAACTGTTTTTT.